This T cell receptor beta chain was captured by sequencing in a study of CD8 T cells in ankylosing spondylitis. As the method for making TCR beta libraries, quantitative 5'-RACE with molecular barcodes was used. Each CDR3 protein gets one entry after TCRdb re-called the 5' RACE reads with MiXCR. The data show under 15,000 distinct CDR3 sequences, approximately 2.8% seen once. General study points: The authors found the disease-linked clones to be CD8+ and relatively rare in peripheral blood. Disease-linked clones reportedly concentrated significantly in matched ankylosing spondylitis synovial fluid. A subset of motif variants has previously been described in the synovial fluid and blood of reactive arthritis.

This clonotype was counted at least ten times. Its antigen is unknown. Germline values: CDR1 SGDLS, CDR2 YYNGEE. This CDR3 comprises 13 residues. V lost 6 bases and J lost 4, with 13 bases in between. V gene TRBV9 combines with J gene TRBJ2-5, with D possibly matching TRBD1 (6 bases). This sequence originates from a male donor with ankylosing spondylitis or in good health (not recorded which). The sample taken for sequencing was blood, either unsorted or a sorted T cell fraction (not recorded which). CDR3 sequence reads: CASNVGGGETQYF. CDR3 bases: TGTGCCAGCAACGTTGGGGGCGGAGAGACCCAGTACTTC.